The source of this T cell receptor beta chain is a study of blood T cells in healthy people across ages (dated by TCRdb to the mid-2010s). Broadly, across the study: In model experiments, template switching captured about one uniquely barcoded TCR beta cDNA molecule for every two T cells. Age-related changes in TCR beta repertoire diversity were measured in the study by deep sequencing normalized with unique cDNA molecular identifiers. The donors were divided into four age groups: young (average roughly 15 years), middle-aged (about 40), aged (approximately 62) and long-lived (roughly 82). To avoid experimental bias, donors of different ages were distributed randomly across sequencing lanes. The study analyzed two additional independent replicas of 1 million unique cDNA reads from the same blood draw for two donors, one aged 18 to 30 and one aged 80 or older. Results and caveats for the whole study, not just this receptor: Estimates of total diversity from one million sequenced T cells were regarded as lower bounds and underestimates. Because the CMV infection status of the donors was unknown, age-related changes in expanded clonotypes may potentially have been confounded. The long-lived group showed more naive CD4+ T cells, fewer expanded clones and increased TCR diversity than the aged group, suggesting age selection. There was a strong correlation between observed TCR beta diversity and the percentage of naive T cells measured by flow cytometry. Because profiling used bulk unsorted PBMCs, naive and antigen-experienced compartments could not be compared conclusively. Observed TCR beta diversity per million T cells fell roughly linearly with age, and a significant reduction was already apparent by age roughly 40.

The CDR3 measures 13 amino acids from cysteine to phenylalanine. This entry keeps only the CDR3 DNA: 39 bases, framed from base 1. The germline V gene (reference sequence) yields LNHNV for CDR1 and YYDKDF for CDR2. The germline V end is reduced by 11 bases and the J end by 10 bases; junction bases left unmatched: 7. This clonotype was seen a few times. Its antigen target is currently unknown. Base qualities are not recorded, but no much larger clone differs from it by a single base. Library prep was done by 5' RACE. These reads were obtained on an Illumina HiSeq 2500. A second about 7 to 12 cycle PCR used a sample-barcoded 5' primer and a J-beta primer mix. A unique molecular identifier was introduced onto each TCR beta cDNA molecule by a template-switch 5' adaptor carrying 12 random nucleotides. Each sample yielded at least 2.5 million CDR3-containing paired-end reads. All of the RNA was converted into first-strand cDNA using the Mint cDNA synthesis kit, with a TRBC-specific oligonucleotide serving as the primer. Following uracil-DNA glycosylase treatment, a first 18-cycle PCR with universal primers M1SS and BC2_uni_R was performed on all cDNA. The authors processed their data as follows. Normalization of each sample was performed by random selection of 1 million high-quality reads, each carrying a distinct molecular identifier. Instead of being binned into consensus sequences, reads with shared molecular identifiers were discarded. MiTCR, set to a Q25 quality threshold and the strictest error-elimination algorithm, was used for CDR3 identification, clonotype clustering and error correction. A nonparametric unseen species model with Euler transformation was used to estimate a lower bound on total TCR beta diversity. TCRdb applied fastp at Q25 and MiXCR to the public reads, then kept only in-frame beta chains. Rows merge per CDR3 protein into single entries with the most common DNA and genes. The authors' filters were not applied to this entry. The sample yields more than 1 million distinct CDR3 sequences; 35% to 55% were counted once. The ten largest clones capture 15% to 20% of the sample.

The donors were roughly 40 Caucasian individuals from Russia, aged roughly 6 to 100 years, who were systemically healthy. Each donor gave roughly 11 milliliters of peripheral blood, drawn into EDTA-treated Vacutainer tubes. Ficoll-Paque density-gradient centrifugation was used to isolate PBMCs, with at least 6 million obtained per sample. Total RNA, at least 6 micrograms per sample, was extracted from PBMCs with Trizol reagent. For every donor, flow cytometry on a PBMC aliquot measured the percentage of naive CD45RAhigh/CD27high T cells. Material: blood. The chain is encoded by TRBV15 joined to TRBJ1-6; 11 bases in the middle match TRBD1. The sequence was collected from a woman aged 60-75 years in good health. The DNA is TGTGCCTCTGGACAGGGGGCGAAATCACCCCTCCACTTT. Translated, this gives CASGQGAKSPLHF. Extended through the reference TRBV15 and TRBJ1-6 proteins, this CDR3 yields the full variable domain: DAMVIQNPRYQVTQFGKPVTLSCSQTLNHNVMYWYQQKSSQAPKLLFHYYDKDFNNEADTPDNFQSRRPNTSFCFLDIRSPGLGDTAMYLCASGQGAKSPLHFGNGTRLTVT.